This TCR beta chain was sequenced during a study of cytomegalovirus exposure and HLA in healthy donors. Primers for the PCR totalled 60 Vbeta and 13 Jbeta. Sequenced by immunoSEQ multiplex PCR; TCRdb stores in-frame clones only, minus some. Here the sample spans approximately 110,000 clones, just under 75% being singletons. Germline V CDR1 and CDR2: MDHEN, SYDVKM. The V gene lost 6 bases and the J gene lost 1 base, with 12 bases spanning the gap. CDR3 length: 14 residues. Findings and limits, study-wide: The study recorded 150 to 200 TCR beta chains that were cytomegalovirus-associated. Most TCR beta V segments were productive about 90% or about 30% of the time in an earlier analysis.

Of note for this clone: The target antigen is unknown.

The sample was PBMCs. This clonotype originated in a man aged 55-75 years in good health and CMV-seropositive. This chain uses TRBV28 with TRBJ1-1; a weak D match, TRBD1 (5 bases). This CDR3 is CASSLMGGNTEAFF. The CDR3 coding sequence is TGTGCCAGCAGCCTTATGGGGGGGAACACTGAAGCTTTCTTT. The complete variable domain, with remaining parts taken from reference TRBV28 and TRBJ1-1, reads DVKVTQSSRYLVKRTGEKVFLECVQDMDHENMFWYRQDPGLGLRLIYFSYDVKMKEKGDIPEGYSVSREKKERFSLILESASTNQTSMYLCASSLMGGNTEAFFGQGTRLTVV.